The 2 T cell receptor beta chains below come from one sample, sequenced in a study of regulatory dendritic cells for organ transplantation. The repertoire was sequenced with immunoSEQ multiplex PCR; TCRdb's copy has only in-frame clones and lacks some. The table lists 25,000 to 30,000 clones, approximately 78% of them singletons, with 0.095% to 0.12% in the top ten. Specimen: naive CD4+ T cells from blood. Subset indicated: CD45RA+ naive T cells. These receptors were collected from a human donor in good health.

CDR3 sequence (DNA): TGTGCCAGCAGCCCCGGTCAGGGCAATAATTCACCCCTCCACTTT. It translates to CASSPGQGNNSPLHF. V gene TRBV11-3 combines with J gene TRBJ1-6; possible D gene TRBD1, 5 bases. CDR3 length: 15 residues. CDR1 and CDR2 (germline): SGHNT, YENEEA. Trimming pared 5 bases from V and 5 bases from J, leaving 13 bases between.

The chain couples TRBV25-1 to TRBJ1-5, with D unresolved. There are 13 residues in the CDR3. CDR1 and CDR2 (germline): MGHDK, SYGVNS. V was cut by 2 bases and J by 5 bases, with 7 bases left in between. The CDR3, as DNA: TGTGCCAGCAGTGAACGGAGGGATCAGCCCCAGCATTTT. It specifies CASSERRDQPQHF.